The rows below give T cell receptor beta chains drawn from one sample of a study of blood T cells in healthy people across ages. From the 5' RACE reads, TCRdb called clonotypes with MiXCR, one entry per CDR3 protein. The table lists roughly 2 million distinct CDR3 sequences, less than 50% of them singletons, with 2% to 2.5% in the top ten. Input material: blood. The source of these receptors is a woman in her thirties or forties in good health. Each CDR3 is given with its conserved first and last residue. Each record gives: CDR3 DNA, CDR3 protein, V gene, clone size, CDR3 length, D gene, J gene. A D gene is named only where the DNA matches it firmly. Only some rows state a clone size, as once, few, many or a class for expanded clones.

DNA: TGTGCCAGCAGTGAACAGGGAGGGAAGGTGAATGAGCAGTTCTTC
CDR3: CASSEQGGKVNEQFF
V: TRBV25-1
size: -
length: 15
D: TRBD2
J: TRBJ2-1

DNA: TGCGCCAGCAGCCCCGGGACTAGCGAGCAGGAACAGTACTTC
CDR3: CASSPGTSEQEQYF
V: TRBV5-1
size: -
length: 14
D: TRBD2
J: TRBJ2-5

DNA: TGTGCCAGCAGTAAAAACGGACAGGGCCGTGGCTACACCTTC
CDR3: CASSKNGQGRGYTF
V: TRBV27
size: -
length: 14
D: TRBD1
J: TRBJ1-2

DNA: TGCAGCGCGACGGGGGGGGCGGAGACCCAGTACTTC
CDR3: CSATGGAETQYF
V: TRBV29-1
size: few
length: 12
D: TRBD2
J: TRBJ2-5

DNA: TGTGCCAGCTCGAAACCTATGGGCGGCCACTACGAGCAGTACTTC
CDR3: CASSKPMGGHYEQYF
V: TRBV28
size: few
length: 15
D: -
J: TRBJ2-7

DNA: TGTGCCAGCAGCTTCTCCCCCACAGGGACGGACAATGGCTACACCTTC
CDR3: CASSFSPTGTDNGYTF
V: TRBV7-9
size: -
length: 16
D: -
J: TRBJ1-2

DNA: TGTGCCAGCAGCCAAGAACCCCCGGCTTTCGGTATCGAGACCCAGTACTTC
CDR3: CASSQEPPAFGIETQYF
V: TRBV3-1
size: -
length: 17
D: -
J: TRBJ2-5

DNA: TGTGCCAGCAGCTTAGGGGCAGGGCGCTATGGCTACACCTTC
CDR3: CASSLGAGRYGYTF
V: TRBV7-2
size: -
length: 14
D: -
J: TRBJ1-2

DNA: TGTGCCAGCACCTACGGGGGGGGTACCCACGAGCAGTACTTC
CDR3: CASTYGGGTHEQYF
V: TRBV28
size: -
length: 14
D: TRBD2
J: TRBJ2-7

DNA: TGTGCCAGTGGAAGGGGGGGCCTGGAGACCCAGTACTTC
CDR3: CASGRGGLETQYF
V: TRBV12-3/TRBV12-4
size: few
length: 13
D: -
J: TRBJ2-5

DNA: TGTGCCAGCAGTTACGGTAGCAGTGGTGGCGAGCAGTACTTC
CDR3: CASSYGSSGGEQYF
V: TRBV6-5
size: few
length: 14
D: -
J: TRBJ2-7

DNA: TGCGCCAGCAGCTTGTCCCATATCGGGGGGGGCAATGAGCAGTTCTTC
CDR3: CASSLSHIGGGNEQFF
V: TRBV5-1
size: -
length: 16
D: TRBD2
J: TRBJ2-1

DNA: TGTGCCAGCAGTTTATCAATACAGGGGGATCAGCCCCAGCATTTT
CDR3: CASSLSIQGDQPQHF
V: TRBV27
size: -
length: 15
D: TRBD1
J: TRBJ1-5

DNA: TGTGCCAGCAGTTACGCCCGAGATACGCAGTATTTT
CDR3: CASSYARDTQYF
V: TRBV6-2/TRBV6-3
size: -
length: 12
D: -
J: TRBJ2-3

DNA: TGTGCCAGCAGGCGACGGGAACTTGATGGCTACACCTTC
CDR3: CASRRRELDGYTF
V: TRBV6-5
size: few
length: 13
D: -
J: TRBJ1-2

DNA: TGTGCCAGCAGTTTGTCAGGGAAGCAAGAGACCCAGTACTTC
CDR3: CASSLSGKQETQYF
V: TRBV6-2/TRBV6-3
size: few
length: 14
D: -
J: TRBJ2-5

DNA: TGCAGTGCTAGGGGACAGGGATACAATGAGCAGTACTTC
CDR3: CSARGQGYNEQYF
V: TRBV20-1
size: -
length: 13
D: TRBD1
J: TRBJ2-5

DNA: TGCAGTGCTAGCCCCGGGACAGGGTTTTCTTACGAGCAGTACTTC
CDR3: CSASPGTGFSYEQYF
V: TRBV20-1
size: -
length: 15
D: TRBD1
J: TRBJ2-7

DNA: TGTGCCAGCAGCTTAGGGGTCCAGCGGGGAGATACGCAGTATTTT
CDR3: CASSLGVQRGDTQYF
V: TRBV7-2
size: -
length: 15
D: TRBD2
J: TRBJ2-3

DNA: TGTGCCAGCAGCTCGACAGGGTGGAGTAATGAAAAACTGTTTTTT
CDR3: CASSSTGWSNEKLFF
V: TRBV7-2
size: once
length: 15
D: TRBD1
J: TRBJ1-4

DNA: TGTGCCAGCAGCTTAGGTTGGAACTCAGGGACCCTTTTTACGCAGTATTTT
CDR3: CASSLGWNSGTLFTQYF
V: TRBV7-2
size: -
length: 17
D: -
J: TRBJ2-3

DNA: TGTGCCAGCAGCGTAGGAGGGACAGGCTCTGCATTCCTCTCTGGGGCCAACGTCCTGACTTTC
CDR3: CASSVGGTGSAFLSGANVLTF
V: TRBV9
size: -
length: 21
D: TRBD1
J: TRBJ2-6

DNA: TGTGCCAGCAGCTTAATCGGCGCTAGCGTCTCCTACGAGCAGTACTTC
CDR3: CASSLIGASVSYEQYF
V: TRBV7-9
size: -
length: 16
D: -
J: TRBJ2-7

DNA: TGTGCCACCAGCAGAGGTCTTAGGGACACTGAAGCTTTCTTT
CDR3: CATSRGLRDTEAFF
V: TRBV15
size: few
length: 14
D: -
J: TRBJ1-1

DNA: TGTGCCACCAGCAGAGGCGGCCAGATCAACAATGAGCAGTTCTTC
CDR3: CATSRGGQINNEQFF
V: TRBV15
size: few
length: 15
D: -
J: TRBJ2-1

DNA: TGTGCCAGCAGCGTAGGGGCGCCGGGACAGGGCTACAATGAGCAGTTCTTC
CDR3: CASSVGAPGQGYNEQFF
V: TRBV9
size: -
length: 17
D: TRBD1
J: TRBJ2-1

DNA: TGTGCCAGCAGGGGGACAGACTATTCACCCCTCCACTTT
CDR3: CASRGTDYSPLHF
V: TRBV12-3/TRBV12-4
size: -
length: 13
D: TRBD1
J: TRBJ1-6

DNA: TGCGCCTGCAGTGCGTCAAGGGTCGGTAAGCAGTTCTTC
CDR3: CACSASRVGKQFF
V: TRBV10-1
size: -
length: 13
D: -
J: TRBJ2-1

DNA: TGCGCCAGCAGAAAACCTCCGGGACGGAGCACAGATACGCAGTATTTT
CDR3: CASRKPPGRSTDTQYF
V: TRBV10-2
size: -
length: 16
D: -
J: TRBJ2-3

DNA: TGCGCCAGCAGCCTATCCGGGACAGTTGGAAACACCATATATTTT
CDR3: CASSLSGTVGNTIYF
V: TRBV5-1
size: -
length: 15
D: TRBD1
J: TRBJ1-3

DNA: TGTGCCACACTCCAGGGACCTCACACAGATACGCAGTATTTT
CDR3: CATLQGPHTDTQYF
V: TRBV6-5
size: many
length: 14
D: -
J: TRBJ2-3

DNA: TGCAGCGTTTCTCGGACAGCTTACAATGAGCAGTACTTC
CDR3: CSVSRTAYNEQYF
V: TRBV29-1
size: -
length: 13
D: -
J: TRBJ2-7

DNA: TGTGCCAGCTCCCAACTGTCGCGAAATGGCTACACCTTC
CDR3: CASSQLSRNGYTF
V: TRBV7-2
size: few
length: 13
D: -
J: TRBJ1-2

DNA: TGCAGCGTTGATGACAGTGAAGCTTTCTTT
CDR3: CSVDDSEAFF
V: TRBV29-1
size: -
length: 10
D: -
J: TRBJ1-1

DNA: TGTGCCAGCAGTTACTCTATGGGCATCTCCTACGAGCAGTACTTC
CDR3: CASSYSMGISYEQYF
V: TRBV6-6
size: -
length: 15
D: -
J: TRBJ2-7

DNA: TGTGCCAGCACTGTGACGGGAAACTATGGCTACACCTTC
CDR3: CASTVTGNYGYTF
V: TRBV6-2/TRBV6-3
size: -
length: 13
D: -
J: TRBJ1-2

DNA: TGCAGCGTTGAAGATGGAGGATTGGGCACAGATACGCAGTATTTT
CDR3: CSVEDGGLGTDTQYF
V: TRBV29-1
size: -
length: 15
D: -
J: TRBJ2-3

DNA: TGTGCCAGCAGCCAAGATGTGGGGACAGGTACAGATACGCAGTATTTT
CDR3: CASSQDVGTGTDTQYF
V: TRBV4-2
size: -
length: 16
D: TRBD1
J: TRBJ2-3

DNA: TGTGCCAGCAATCAGGCGACGGCCGGGGAGCTGTTTTTT
CDR3: CASNQATAGELFF
V: TRBV6-2/TRBV6-3
size: -
length: 13
D: -
J: TRBJ2-2

DNA: TGTGCCAGCAAACCGGGTACCCGGGAAAAACTGTTTTTT
CDR3: CASKPGTREKLFF
V: TRBV2
size: few
length: 13
D: -
J: TRBJ1-4

DNA: TGTGCCAGCACCAGGGGGCGAGACTATGGCTACACCTTC
CDR3: CASTRGRDYGYTF
V: TRBV28
size: -
length: 13
D: TRBD1
J: TRBJ1-2

DNA: TGCAGTGCTAGAGACCAACCGAGCGGGGGCTTACAAGAGACCCAGTACTTC
CDR3: CSARDQPSGGLQETQYF
V: TRBV20-1
size: few
length: 17
D: TRBD2
J: TRBJ2-5

DNA: TGCAGTGCTCCTGAGCAGTACGAGCAGTACTTC
CDR3: CSAPEQYEQYF
V: TRBV20-1
size: -
length: 11
D: -
J: TRBJ2-7

DNA: TGTGCCAGCAGTTCTATAGGAGGGAACGAGCAGTACTTC
CDR3: CASSSIGGNEQYF
V: TRBV6-2/TRBV6-3
size: -
length: 13
D: -
J: TRBJ2-7

DNA: TGCAGTGCTAGACTAGCGGGTGTAGATACGCAGTATTTT
CDR3: CSARLAGVDTQYF
V: TRBV20-1
size: -
length: 13
D: TRBD2
J: TRBJ2-3